This T cell receptor beta chain was observed in a study of technical replicates of blood from a few donors (dated by TCRdb to 2016 to 2017). The receptor library was made with the immunoSEQ multiplex PCR assay. The table comes from immuneACCESS by way of TCRdb, which keeps in-frame sequences with V and J called. Part of the clones is missing from these tables; in studies checked, under half for an unresolved V gene and the rest for unknown reasons. The sample profile shows approximately 80,000 clones; 91% of them were found once. The top ten hold 0.2% to 0.25% of the sample. This clone was counted only a few times. The target of this receptor is not known. Base qualities are not recorded, but no much larger clone differs from it by a single base. The source material was T cells isolated from PBMCs. This sequence originates from a human donor in good health.

At the DNA level, the sequence is TGTGCCAGCAGCCAAATTCGGACAGGGAACTACGAGCAGTACTTC. The translation is CASSQIRTGNYEQYF. This sequence uses TRBV7-9 and TRBJ2-7, and TRBD1 matches 8 of the central bases. The CDR1 and CDR2 encoded by the germline V gene (reference sequence) are SEHNR and FQNEAQ. The CDR3 contains 15 residues, cysteine and phenylalanine counted. The sequence is cut down to CDR3 DNA, 45 bases in frame from base 1. V is pruned by 5 bases and J by 3 bases, leaving 9 bases of the junction without a gene match.